The 2 T cell receptor beta chains in this list originate from one sample, sequenced in a study of shared clonotypes between healthy human individuals. The protocol was immunoSEQ multiplex PCR, while the TCRdb copy is restricted to in-frame clones and leaves out a portion. The table shows some 2,400,000 clones, with approximately 96% occurring only once. The sample was naive CD4+ T cells sorted from blood. This sample's subset: CD45RA+ positively selected. These receptors came from a man younger than 35 in good health.

The chain has TRBV25-1 and TRBJ2-7; unclear D gene. The V and J ends lost 2 bases and 5 bases respectively, with 13 bases between them. Germline CDR1 reads MGHDK; CDR2 reads SYGVNS. The CDR3 has 14 residues. CDR3 amino acids: CASSEGGRSHEQYF. For the CDR3, the DNA is TGTGCCAGCAGTGAAGGCGGCAGGTCCCACGAGCAGTACTTC.

V usage is TRBV6-6 and J usage is TRBJ1-2; TRBD1 matches 9 bases. CDR3 length: 13 amino acids. Germline loops: CDR1 MNHNY, CDR2 SVGAGI (reference sequence). The ends lost 6 bases at V and 8 bases at J; junction bases unmatched: 7. This CDR3 reads CASRPGTGWGYTF. CDR3 coding DNA: TGTGCCAGCAGACCCGGGACAGGGTGGGGCTACACCTTC.